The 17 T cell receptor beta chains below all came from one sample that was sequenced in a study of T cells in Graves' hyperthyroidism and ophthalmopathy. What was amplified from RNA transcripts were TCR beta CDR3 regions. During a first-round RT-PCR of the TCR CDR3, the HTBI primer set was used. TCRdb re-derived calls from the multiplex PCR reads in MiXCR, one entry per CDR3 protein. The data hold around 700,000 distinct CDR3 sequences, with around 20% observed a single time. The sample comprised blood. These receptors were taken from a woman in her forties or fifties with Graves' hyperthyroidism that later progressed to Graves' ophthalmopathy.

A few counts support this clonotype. The CDR3 is CASSEYGGVNSPLHF. The CDR3 coding sequence is TGTGCCAGCAGTGAATATGGGGGTGTGAATTCACCCCTCCACTTT. This chain joins TRBV6-1 and TRBJ1-6; tentatively, D is TRBD1 (5 bases). The CDR3 has 15 residues. The V end was cut by 2 bases, the J end by 7 bases, with 12 bases between. Germline V gene data show CDR1 as MNHNS and CDR2 as SASEGT.

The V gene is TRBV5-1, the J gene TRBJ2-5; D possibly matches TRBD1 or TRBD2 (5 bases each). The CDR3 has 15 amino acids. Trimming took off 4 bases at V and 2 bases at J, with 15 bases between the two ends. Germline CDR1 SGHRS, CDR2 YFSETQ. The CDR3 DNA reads TGCGCCAGCAGCGTGTCCGGGACGAATCAAGAGACCCAGTACTTC. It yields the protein CASSVSGTNQETQYF.

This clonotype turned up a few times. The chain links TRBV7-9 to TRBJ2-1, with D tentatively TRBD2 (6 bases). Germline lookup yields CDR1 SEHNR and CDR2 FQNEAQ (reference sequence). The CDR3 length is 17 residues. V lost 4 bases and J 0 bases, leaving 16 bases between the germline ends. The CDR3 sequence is CASSSSGLPSSYNEQFF. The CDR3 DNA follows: TGTGCCAGCAGCTCATCGGGACTCCCGAGCTCCTACAATGAGCAGTTCTTC. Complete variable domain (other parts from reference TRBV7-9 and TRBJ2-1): DTGVSQNPRHKITKRGQNVTFRCDPISEHNRLYWYRQTLGQGPEFLTYFQNEAQLEKSRLLSDRFSAERPKGSFSTLEIQRTEQGDSAMYLCASSSSGLPSSYNEQFFGPGTRLTVL.

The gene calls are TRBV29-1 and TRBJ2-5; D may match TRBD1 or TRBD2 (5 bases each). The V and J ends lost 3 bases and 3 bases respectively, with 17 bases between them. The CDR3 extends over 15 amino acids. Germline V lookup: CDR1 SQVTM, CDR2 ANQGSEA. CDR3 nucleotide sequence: TGCAGCGTTGACTGGGGGACGAAGATCAAAGAGACCCAGTACTTC. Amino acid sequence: CSVDWGTKIKETQYF.

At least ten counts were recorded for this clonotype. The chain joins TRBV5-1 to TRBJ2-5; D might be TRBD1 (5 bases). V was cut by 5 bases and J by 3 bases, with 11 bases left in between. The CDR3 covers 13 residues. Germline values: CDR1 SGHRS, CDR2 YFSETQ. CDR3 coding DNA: TGCGCCAGCAGGGGGCAGCTGAAAGAGACCCAGTACTTC. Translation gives CASRGQLKETQYF.

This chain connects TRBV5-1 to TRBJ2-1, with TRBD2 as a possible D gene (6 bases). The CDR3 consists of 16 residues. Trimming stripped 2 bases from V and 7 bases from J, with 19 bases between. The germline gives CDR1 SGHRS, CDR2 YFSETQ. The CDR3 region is CASSFRLGDSPNEQFF. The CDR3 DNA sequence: TGCGCCAGCAGCTTCAGACTAGGGGATTCCCCGAATGAGCAGTTCTTC.

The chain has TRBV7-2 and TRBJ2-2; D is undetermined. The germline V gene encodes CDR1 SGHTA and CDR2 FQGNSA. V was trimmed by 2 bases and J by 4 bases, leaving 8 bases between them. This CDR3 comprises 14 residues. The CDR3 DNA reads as TGTGCCAGCAGCTTAAATGGCGTCACCGGGGAGCTGTTTTTT. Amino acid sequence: CASSLNGVTGELFF. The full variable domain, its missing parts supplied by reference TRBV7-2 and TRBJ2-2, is GAGVSQSPSNKVTEKGKDVELRCDPISGHTALYWYRQSLGQGLEFLIYFQGNSAPDKSGLPSDRFSAERTGGSVSTLTIQRTQQEDSAVYLCASSLNGVTGELFFGEGSRLTVL.

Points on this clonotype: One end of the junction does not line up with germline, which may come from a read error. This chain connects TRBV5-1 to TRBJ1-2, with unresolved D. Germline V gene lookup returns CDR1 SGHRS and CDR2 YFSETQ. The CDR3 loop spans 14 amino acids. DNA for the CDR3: TGCGCCAACAGCTTGGTTACCTCGGGCTATGGCTACACCTTC. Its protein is CANSLVTSGYGYTF.

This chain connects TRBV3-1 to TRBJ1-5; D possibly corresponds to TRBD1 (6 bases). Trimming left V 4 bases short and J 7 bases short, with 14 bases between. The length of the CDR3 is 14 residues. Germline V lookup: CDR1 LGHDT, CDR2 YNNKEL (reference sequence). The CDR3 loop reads CASSRGGGYQPQHF. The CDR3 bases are TGTGCCAGCAGCCGAGGGGGGGGGTACCAGCCCCAGCATTTT.

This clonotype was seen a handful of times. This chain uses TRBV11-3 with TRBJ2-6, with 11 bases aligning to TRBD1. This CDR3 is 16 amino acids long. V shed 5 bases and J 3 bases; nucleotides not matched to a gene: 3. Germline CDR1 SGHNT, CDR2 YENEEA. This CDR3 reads CASSHGTGGGANVLTF. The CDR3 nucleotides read TGTGCCAGCAGCCACGGGACAGGGGGTGGGGCCAACGTCCTGACTTTC.

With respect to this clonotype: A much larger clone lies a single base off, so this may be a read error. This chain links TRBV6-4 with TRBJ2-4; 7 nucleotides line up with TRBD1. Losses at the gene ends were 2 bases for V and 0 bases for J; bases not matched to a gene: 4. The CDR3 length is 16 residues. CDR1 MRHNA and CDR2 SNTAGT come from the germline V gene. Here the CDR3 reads CASSDDRELAKNIQYF. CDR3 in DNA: TGTGCCAGCAGTGACGACAGGGAACTAGCCAAAAACATTCAGTACTTC.

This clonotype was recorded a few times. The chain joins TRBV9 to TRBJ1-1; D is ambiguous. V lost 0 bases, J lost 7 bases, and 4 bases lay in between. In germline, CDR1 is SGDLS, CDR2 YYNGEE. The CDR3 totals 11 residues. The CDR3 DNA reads TGTGCCAGCAGCGTAGGAAGTGAAGCTTTCTTT. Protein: CASSVGSEAFF.

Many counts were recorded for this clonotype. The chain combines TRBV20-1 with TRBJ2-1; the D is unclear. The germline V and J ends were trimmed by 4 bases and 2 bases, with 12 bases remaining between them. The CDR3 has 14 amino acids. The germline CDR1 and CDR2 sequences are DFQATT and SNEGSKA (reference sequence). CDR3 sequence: CSAKKWAAYNEQFF. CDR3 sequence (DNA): TGCAGTGCTAAAAAATGGGCTGCCTACAATGAGCAGTTCTTC.

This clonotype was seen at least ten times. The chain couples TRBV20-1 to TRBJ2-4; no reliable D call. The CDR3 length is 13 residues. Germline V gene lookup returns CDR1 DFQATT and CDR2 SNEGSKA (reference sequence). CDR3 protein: CSTADRSGNIQYF. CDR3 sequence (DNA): TGCAGCACTGCAGACCGCTCCGGGAACATTCAGTACTTC.

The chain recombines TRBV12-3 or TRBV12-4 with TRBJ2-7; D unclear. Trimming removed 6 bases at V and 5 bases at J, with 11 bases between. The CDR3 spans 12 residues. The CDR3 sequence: CASSLGLDEQYF. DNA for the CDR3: TGTGCCAGCAGCCTTGGTTTAGACGAGCAGTACTTC.

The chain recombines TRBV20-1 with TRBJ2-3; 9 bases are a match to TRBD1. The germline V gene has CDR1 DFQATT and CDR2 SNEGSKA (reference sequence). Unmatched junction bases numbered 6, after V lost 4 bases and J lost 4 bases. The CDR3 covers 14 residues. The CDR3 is CSATRDRAPDTQYF. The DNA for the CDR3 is TGCAGTGCTACCCGGGACAGGGCTCCAGATACGCAGTATTTT.

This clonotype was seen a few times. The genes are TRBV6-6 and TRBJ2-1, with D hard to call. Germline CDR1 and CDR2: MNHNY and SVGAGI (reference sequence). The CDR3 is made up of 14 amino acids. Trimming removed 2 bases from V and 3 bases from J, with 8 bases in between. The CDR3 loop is CASSYKGYYNEQFF. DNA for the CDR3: TGTGCCAGCAGTTACAAAGGATACTACAATGAGCAGTTCTTC.